The rows below give T cell receptor beta chains drawn from one sample of a study of T cell responses to AZD1222 COVID-19 vaccine. Clones were sequenced by immunoSEQ multiplex PCR, and TCRdb holds only the in-frame ones, with some missing. The profile shows 140,000 or so clones, around 90% of them singletons. The sample consisted of peripheral blood, taken on day 0 of AZD1222 vaccination. The source of these receptors is an adult in good health. CDR3s include the opening cysteine and the closing phenylalanine or tryptophan. The order of the fields is CDR3 protein, CDR3 DNA, clone size, J gene, V gene, D gene. The D gene is left open where the match is weak. The size of a clone is reported for some rows only, either as once, few or many, or as a class for expanded clones.

cdr3_aa: CASSSSTEAFF
cdr3_nt: TGTGCCAGCAGCTCAAGCACTGAAGCTTTCTTT
clone_size: NA
j_call: TRBJ1-1
v_call: TRBV7-9
d_call: NA

cdr3_aa: CAIRPEGETQYF
cdr3_nt: TGTGCCATCAGACCCGAGGGAGAGACCCAGTACTTC
clone_size: NA
j_call: TRBJ2-5
v_call: TRBV10-3
d_call: NA

cdr3_aa: CASRIQGGGNQPQHF
cdr3_nt: TGTGCCAGCAGGATACAGGGCGGGGGCAATCAGCCCCAGCATTTT
clone_size: NA
j_call: TRBJ1-5
v_call: TRBV2
d_call: NA

cdr3_aa: CASSLDIHNEQFF
cdr3_nt: TGTGCCAGCTCACTTGACATACACAATGAGCAGTTCTTC
clone_size: NA
j_call: TRBJ2-1
v_call: TRBV18
d_call: NA

cdr3_aa: CASSLNSGGLSNEQFF
cdr3_nt: TGTGCCAGCAGCTTAAACTCGGGGGGCCTATCCAATGAGCAGTTCTTC
clone_size: once
j_call: TRBJ2-1
v_call: TRBV7-3
d_call: NA

cdr3_aa: CASTQRGTKNIQYF
cdr3_nt: TGTGCCAGCACTCAACGGGGGACCAAAAACATTCAGTACTTC
clone_size: NA
j_call: TRBJ2-4
v_call: TRBV11-2
d_call: NA

cdr3_aa: CASSLTGEEQFF
cdr3_nt: TGTGCCAGCTCACTGACAGGGGAAGAGCAGTTCTTC
clone_size: NA
j_call: TRBJ2-1
v_call: TRBV18
d_call: TRBD1

cdr3_aa: CASSFRGAGNQPQHF
cdr3_nt: TGTGCCAGCAGTTTCAGGGGAGCTGGCAATCAGCCCCAGCATTTT
clone_size: NA
j_call: TRBJ1-5
v_call: TRBV27
d_call: NA

cdr3_aa: CASTQGRVVFAEAFF
cdr3_nt: TGTGCCAGCACCCAAGGCAGGGTCGTATTCGCTGAAGCTTTCTTT
clone_size: NA
j_call: TRBJ1-1
v_call: TRBV6-5
d_call: NA

cdr3_aa: CASSPSSQNEQYF
cdr3_nt: TGTGCCAGCAGCCCTTCCTCCCAAAACGAGCAGTACTTC
clone_size: NA
j_call: TRBJ2-7
v_call: TRBV3-1/TRBV3-2
d_call: NA

cdr3_aa: CASSMGLLHRQPQHF
cdr3_nt: TGTGCCAGCAGTATGGGGTTACTTCATCGGCAGCCCCAGCATTTT
clone_size: NA
j_call: TRBJ1-5
v_call: TRBV6-2/TRBV6-3
d_call: NA

cdr3_aa: CASTQGGLSCDGRYSYNEQFF
cdr3_nt: TGCGCCAGCACCCAGGGGGGATTAAGTTGTGACGGACGGTACTCCTACAATGAGCAGTTCTTC
clone_size: NA
j_call: TRBJ2-1
v_call: TRBV10-1
d_call: NA

cdr3_aa: CASSLAGGQVNNEQFF
cdr3_nt: TGTGCCAGCAGCTTAGCGGGGGGACAGGTCAACAATGAGCAGTTCTTC
clone_size: NA
j_call: TRBJ2-1
v_call: TRBV7-9
d_call: TRBD1

cdr3_aa: CASSLRTGGWAPLHF
cdr3_nt: TGTGCCAGCAGTTTAAGAACAGGGGGCTGGGCACCCCTCCACTTT
clone_size: NA
j_call: TRBJ1-6
v_call: TRBV28
d_call: TRBD1

cdr3_aa: CASSLWGGGLNEQFF
cdr3_nt: TGTGCCAGCAGCTTATGGGGCGGGGGCTTGAATGAGCAGTTCTTC
clone_size: NA
j_call: TRBJ2-1
v_call: TRBV7-2
d_call: NA

cdr3_aa: CAISEGGRAKNIQYF
cdr3_nt: TGTGCCATCAGTGAAGGGGGCCGGGCCAAAAACATTCAGTACTTC
clone_size: once
j_call: TRBJ2-4
v_call: TRBV10-3
d_call: TRBD1

cdr3_aa: CASSPAPLNSPLHF
cdr3_nt: TGTGCCAGCTCACCGGCCCCCCTTAATTCACCCCTCCACTTT
clone_size: NA
j_call: TRBJ1-6
v_call: TRBV18
d_call: NA

cdr3_aa: CASSIFGLVRGLSGANVLTF
cdr3_nt: TGTGCCAGTAGTATTTTTGGGCTTGTGAGGGGGCTATCTGGGGCCAACGTCCTGACTTTC
clone_size: NA
j_call: TRBJ2-6
v_call: TRBV19
d_call: TRBD1

cdr3_aa: CSVQVGARYEKLFF
cdr3_nt: TGCAGCGTTCAGGTGGGGGCCCGTTATGAAAAACTGTTTTTT
clone_size: NA
j_call: TRBJ1-4
v_call: TRBV29-1
d_call: NA

cdr3_aa: CASRAGHVNEKLFF
cdr3_nt: TGTGCCAGCAGGGCCGGACACGTTAATGAAAAACTGTTTTTT
clone_size: NA
j_call: TRBJ1-4
v_call: TRBV5-5
d_call: NA

cdr3_aa: CASSFRGPHTDTQYF
cdr3_nt: TGTGCCAGCAGCTTTAGGGGGCCCCACACAGATACGCAGTATTTT
clone_size: NA
j_call: TRBJ2-3
v_call: TRBV7-2
d_call: TRBD1

cdr3_aa: CASRDRGQATYEQYF
cdr3_nt: TGTGCCAGCAGGGACAGGGGGCAGGCTACCTACGAGCAGTACTTC
clone_size: NA
j_call: TRBJ2-7
v_call: TRBV6-5
d_call: TRBD1

cdr3_aa: CASTPLGGRGSNQPQHF
cdr3_nt: TGTGCCAGCACCCCTCTTGGGGGGCGCGGTAGCAATCAGCCCCAGCATTTT
clone_size: NA
j_call: TRBJ1-5
v_call: TRBV2
d_call: NA